The T cell receptor (beta chain) under discussion was sequenced for a study of CD8 T cells in Susac syndrome. The T cells that were sequenced for TCR beta were CD8+ and CD4+ cells from blood. Those who served as multiple sclerosis controls were treatment-naive patients with stable or active relapsing-remitting disease. From germline, CDR1 is MNHNS and CDR2 SASEGT. The germline V and J ends were trimmed by 0 bases and 3 bases, with 15 bases remaining between them. The CDR3 is 16 amino acids. An input of roughly 0.45 to 1 ug of RNA was subjected to reverse transcription using random hexamers. Coverage of TCR beta CDR3 amplification by immunoSEQ multiplex PCR extended to 54 Vbeta and 13 Jbeta. TCRdb fed the immunoSEQ multiplex PCR reads into MiXCR, producing one record per CDR3 protein. The profile shows under 200,000 distinct CDR3 sequences, approximately 96% of them singletons.

The TCR sequence derives from a human donor with multiple sclerosis. Sequenced input: CD8+ T cells from PBMCs. The J gene is TRBJ2-7, the V gene TRBV6-1, with D possibly being TRBD2 (5 bases). CDR3 coding DNA: TGTGCCAGCAGTGAAGCGAGAGGGATGAGGCACTACGAGCAGTACTTC. Translation gives CASSEARGMRHYEQYF.